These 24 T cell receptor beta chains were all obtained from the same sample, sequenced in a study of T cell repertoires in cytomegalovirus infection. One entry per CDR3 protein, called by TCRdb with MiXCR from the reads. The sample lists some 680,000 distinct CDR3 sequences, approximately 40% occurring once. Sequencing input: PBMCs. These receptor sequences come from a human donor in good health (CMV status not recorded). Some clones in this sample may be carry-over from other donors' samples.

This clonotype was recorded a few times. This CDR3 reads CASRAGTGSFSTNEKLFF. CDR3 DNA: TGTGCCAGCAGAGCCGGGACAGGGAGTTTTTCGACTAATGAAAAACTGTTTTTT. The chain uses TRBV6-6 and TRBJ1-4; 9 nucleotides match TRBD1. V trimming: 6 bases; J trimming: 2 bases; junction bases outside the gene matches: 13. There are 18 residues in the CDR3. CDR1 and CDR2 (germline): MNHNY, SVGAGI (reference sequence).

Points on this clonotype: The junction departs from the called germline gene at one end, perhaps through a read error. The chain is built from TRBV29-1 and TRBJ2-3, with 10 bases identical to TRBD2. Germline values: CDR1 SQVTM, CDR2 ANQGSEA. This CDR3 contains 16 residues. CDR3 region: CSIEGTSGDYTDAQYF. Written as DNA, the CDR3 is TGCAGCATTGAGGGCACTAGCGGGGATTACACAGATGCGCAGTATTTT.

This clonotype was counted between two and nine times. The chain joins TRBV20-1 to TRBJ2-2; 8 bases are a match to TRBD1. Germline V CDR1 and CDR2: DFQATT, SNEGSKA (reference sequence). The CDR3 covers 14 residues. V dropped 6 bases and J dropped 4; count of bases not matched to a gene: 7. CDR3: CSARDRTGTGELFF. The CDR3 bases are TGCAGTGCAAGGGACAGGACGGGCACCGGGGAGCTGTTTTTT.

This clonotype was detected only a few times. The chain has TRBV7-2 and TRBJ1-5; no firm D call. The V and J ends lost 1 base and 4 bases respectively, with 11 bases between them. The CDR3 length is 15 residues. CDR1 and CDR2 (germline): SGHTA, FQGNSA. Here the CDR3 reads CASSLGRGRNQPQHF. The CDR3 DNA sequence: TGTGCCAGCAGCTTAGGACGGGGAAGAAATCAGCCCCAGCATTTT.

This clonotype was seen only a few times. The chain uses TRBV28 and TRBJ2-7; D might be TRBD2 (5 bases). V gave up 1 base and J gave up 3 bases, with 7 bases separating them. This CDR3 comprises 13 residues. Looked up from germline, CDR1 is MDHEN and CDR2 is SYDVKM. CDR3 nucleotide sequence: TGTGCCAGCAGTTTATCCGGGGACTACGAGCAGTACTTC. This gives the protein CASSLSGDYEQYF.

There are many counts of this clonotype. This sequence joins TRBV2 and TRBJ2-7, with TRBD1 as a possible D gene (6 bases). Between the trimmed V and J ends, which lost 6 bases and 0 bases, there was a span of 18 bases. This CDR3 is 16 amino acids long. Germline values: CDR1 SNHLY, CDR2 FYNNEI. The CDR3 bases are TGTGCCAGCAGGGACATATATACAGGGAGCTCCTACGAGCAGTACTTC. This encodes CASRDIYTGSSYEQYF.

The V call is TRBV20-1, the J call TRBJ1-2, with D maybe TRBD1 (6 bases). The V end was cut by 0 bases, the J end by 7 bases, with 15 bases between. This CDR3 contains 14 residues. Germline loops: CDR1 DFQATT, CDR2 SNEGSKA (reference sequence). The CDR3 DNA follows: TGCAGTGCTAGAGATCAAATGGGGGCGTTTGGCTACACCTTC. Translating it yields CSARDQMGAFGYTF.

The CDR3 DNA reads TGTGCCAGTAGTAGGGACAGACCGAACACCGGGGAGCTGTTTTTT. This gives the protein CASSRDRPNTGELFF. V gene TRBV19 combines with J gene TRBJ2-2, with 7 bases fitting TRBD1. J gave up 0 bases and V 4 bases, and 2 bases lay outside the gene matches. CDR1 LNHDA and CDR2 SQIVND come from the germline V gene (reference sequence). The CDR3 runs 15 residues.

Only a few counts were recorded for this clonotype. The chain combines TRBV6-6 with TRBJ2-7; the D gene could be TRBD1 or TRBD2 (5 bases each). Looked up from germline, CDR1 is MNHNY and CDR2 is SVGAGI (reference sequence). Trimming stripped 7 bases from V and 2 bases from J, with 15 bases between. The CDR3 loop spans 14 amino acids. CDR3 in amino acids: CASKVLGVTYEQYF. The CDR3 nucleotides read TGTGCCAGCAAGGTTCTGGGGGTTACCTACGAGCAGTACTTC.

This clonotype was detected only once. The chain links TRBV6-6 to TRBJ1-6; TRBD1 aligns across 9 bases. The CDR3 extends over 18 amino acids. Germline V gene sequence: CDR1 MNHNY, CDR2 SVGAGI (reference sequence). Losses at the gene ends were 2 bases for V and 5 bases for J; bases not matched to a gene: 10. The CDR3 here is CASSYLTSGTGNNSPLHF. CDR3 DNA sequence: TGTGCCAGCAGTTACCTTACGTCCGGGACAGGGAATAATTCACCCCTCCACTTT.

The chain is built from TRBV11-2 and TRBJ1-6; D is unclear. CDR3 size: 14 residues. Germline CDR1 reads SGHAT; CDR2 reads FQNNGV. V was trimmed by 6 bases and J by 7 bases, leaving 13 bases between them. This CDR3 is CASSWRIENSPLHF. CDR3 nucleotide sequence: TGTGCCAGCAGTTGGAGGATAGAAAATTCACCCCTCCACTTT.

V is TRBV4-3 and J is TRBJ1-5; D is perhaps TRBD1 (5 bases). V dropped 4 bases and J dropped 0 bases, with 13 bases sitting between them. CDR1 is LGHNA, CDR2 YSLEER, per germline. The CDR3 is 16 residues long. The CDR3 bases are TGCGCCAGCAGCCGCACCTCGGACACTAGCAATCAGCCCCAGCATTTT. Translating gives CASSRTSDTSNQPQHF.

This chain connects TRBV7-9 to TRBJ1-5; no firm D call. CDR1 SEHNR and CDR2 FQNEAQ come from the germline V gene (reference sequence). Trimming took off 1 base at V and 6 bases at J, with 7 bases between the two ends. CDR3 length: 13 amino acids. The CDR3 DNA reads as TGTGCCAGCAGCTTAGAGGGAGCTCAGCCCCAGCATTTT. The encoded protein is CASSLEGAQPQHF.

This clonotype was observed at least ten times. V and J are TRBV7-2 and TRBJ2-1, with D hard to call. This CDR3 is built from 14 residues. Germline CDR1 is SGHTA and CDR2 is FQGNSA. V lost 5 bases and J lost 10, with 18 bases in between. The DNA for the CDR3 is TGTGCCAGCAGCGGGATCTTTCTCGGCGTGGAGCAGTTCTTC. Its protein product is CASSGIFLGVEQFF.

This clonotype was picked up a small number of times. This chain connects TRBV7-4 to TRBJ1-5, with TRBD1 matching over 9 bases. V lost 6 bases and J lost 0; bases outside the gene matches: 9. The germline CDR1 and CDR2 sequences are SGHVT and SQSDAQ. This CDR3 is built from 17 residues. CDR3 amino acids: CASSPGTGTGSNQPQHF. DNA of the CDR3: TGTGCCAGCAGTCCCGGGACAGGGACGGGTAGCAATCAGCCCCAGCATTTT.

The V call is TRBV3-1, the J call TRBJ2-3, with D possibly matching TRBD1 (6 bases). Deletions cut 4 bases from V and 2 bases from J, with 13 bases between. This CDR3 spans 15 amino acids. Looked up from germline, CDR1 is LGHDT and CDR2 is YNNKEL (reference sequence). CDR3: CASSRTGSDTDTQYF. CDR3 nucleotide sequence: TGTGCCAGCAGCCGTACAGGGTCTGACACAGATACGCAGTATTTT.

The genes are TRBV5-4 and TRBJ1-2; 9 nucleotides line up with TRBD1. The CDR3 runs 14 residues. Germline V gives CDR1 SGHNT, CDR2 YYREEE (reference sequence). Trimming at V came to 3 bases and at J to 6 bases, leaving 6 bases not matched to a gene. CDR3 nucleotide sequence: TGTGCCAGCAGCTGGACAGGGGATTGGGATGGCTACACCTTC. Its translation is CASSWTGDWDGYTF.

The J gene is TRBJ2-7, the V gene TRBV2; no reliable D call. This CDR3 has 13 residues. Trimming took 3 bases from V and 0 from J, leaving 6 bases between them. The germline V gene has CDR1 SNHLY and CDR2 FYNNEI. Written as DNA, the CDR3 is TGTGCCAGCAGTGATTTTGTCTCCTACGAGCAGTACTTC. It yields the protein CASSDFVSYEQYF.

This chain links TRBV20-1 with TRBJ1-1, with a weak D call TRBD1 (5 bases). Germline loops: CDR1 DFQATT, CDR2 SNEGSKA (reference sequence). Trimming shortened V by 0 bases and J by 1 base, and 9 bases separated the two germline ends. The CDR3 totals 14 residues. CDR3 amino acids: CSARDHGGNTEAFF. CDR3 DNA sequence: TGCAGTGCTAGAGATCACGGGGGGAACACTGAAGCTTTCTTT.

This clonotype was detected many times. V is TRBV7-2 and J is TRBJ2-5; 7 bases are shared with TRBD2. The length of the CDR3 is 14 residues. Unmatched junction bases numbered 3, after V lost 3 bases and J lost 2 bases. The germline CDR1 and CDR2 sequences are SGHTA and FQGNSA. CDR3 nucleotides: TGTGCCAGCAGCTTCAGCGGGGCACAAGAGACCCAGTACTTC. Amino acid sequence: CASSFSGAQETQYF.

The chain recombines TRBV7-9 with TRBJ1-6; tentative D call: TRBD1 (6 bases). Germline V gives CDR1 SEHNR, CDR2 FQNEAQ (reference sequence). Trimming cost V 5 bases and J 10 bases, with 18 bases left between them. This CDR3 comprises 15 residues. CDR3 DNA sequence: TGTGCCAGCAGCCCAGGTGGGGGCCAAGGATCACCCCTCCACTTT. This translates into CASSPGGGQGSPLHF. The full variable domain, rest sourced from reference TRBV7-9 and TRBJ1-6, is DTGVSQNPRHKITKRGQNVTFRCDPISEHNRLYWYRQTLGQGPEFLTYFQNEAQLEKSRLLSDRFSAERPKGSFSTLEIQRTEQGDSAMYLCASSPGGGQGSPLHFGNGTRLTVT.

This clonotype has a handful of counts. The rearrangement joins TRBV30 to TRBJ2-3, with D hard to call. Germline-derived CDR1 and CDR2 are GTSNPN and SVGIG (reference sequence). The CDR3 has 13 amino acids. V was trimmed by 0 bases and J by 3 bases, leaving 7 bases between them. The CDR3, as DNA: TGTGCCTGGAGTGTAAAGGGTACAGATACGCAGTATTTT. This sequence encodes CAWSVKGTDTQYF.

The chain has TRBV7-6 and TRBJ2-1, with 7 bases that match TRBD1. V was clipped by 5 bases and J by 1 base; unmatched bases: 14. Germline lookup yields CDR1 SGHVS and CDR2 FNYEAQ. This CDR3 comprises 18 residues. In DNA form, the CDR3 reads TGTGCCAGCAGCCCAGACCCCCGGACAGGTCTTTCCTACAATGAGCAGTTCTTC. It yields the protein CASSPDPRTGLSYNEQFF.

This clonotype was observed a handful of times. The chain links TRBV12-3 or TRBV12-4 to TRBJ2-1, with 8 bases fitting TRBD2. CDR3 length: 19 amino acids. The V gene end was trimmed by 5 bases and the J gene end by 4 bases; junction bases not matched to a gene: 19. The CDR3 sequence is CASSPFGGGKREPYNEQFF. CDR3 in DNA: TGTGCCAGCAGTCCATTTGGGGGGGGAAAGCGGGAGCCTTACAATGAGCAGTTCTTC.